This TCR beta chain was documented in a study of blood T cell repertoires in COVID-19. Study at large: Samples came from the United States, Italy and Spain, spanning acute and convalescent COVID-19. T cells, B-cell-depleted T cells, or PBMCs supplied cDNA or gDNA.

The CDR3 runs to 15 residues. Trimming pared 3 bases from V and 1 base from J, leaving 11 bases between. Germline V gene sequence: CDR1 MNHEY, CDR2 SMNVEV (reference sequence). As originally analysed: Amplification with reference gene primers provided the estimates of nucleated cell counts. Here immunoSEQ multiplex PCR was the method, and the copy in TCRdb shows in-frame clones only, minus some. The D gene and trimming were derived from the DNA, and the V and J assignments and clone size from that table. The table shows 85,000 to 95,000 clones, with more than 75% occurring only once. The V call is TRBV27, the J call TRBJ2-3; no clear D. The TCR comes from a human donor in a cohort sampled during active COVID-19. The sequenced sample consisted of peripheral blood. The CDR3 is CASSFSPGGTDTQYF. DNA of the CDR3: TGTGCCAGCAGTTTCTCTCCCGGTGGCACAGATACGCAGTATTTT.